These T cell receptor beta chains were read from a single sample in a study of blood T cell repertoires in COVID-19. Data came from immunoSEQ multiplex PCR; TCRdb stores just in-frame clones and leaves some out. The sample lists tens of thousands of clones; roughly 89% were seen once. The sample taken for sequencing was peripheral blood. All receptors come from a man in his 60s with active COVID-19. Both conserved end residues are part of each CDR3. Fields, in order: V gene, clone size, J gene, D gene, CDR3 protein, CDR3 DNA. D genes are given only for firm matches. The size of a clone is reported for some rows only, either as once, few or many, or as a class for expanded clones.

>TRBV19|NA|TRBJ2-5|NA
CASSPGFPRTQYF
TGTGCCAGTAGTCCCGGGTTTCCACGGACCCAGTACTTC
>TRBV5-8|NA|TRBJ2-7|NA
CASSLLGLYYEQYF
TGTGCCAGCAGCTTGCTTGGACTTTACTACGAGCAGTACTTC
>TRBV5-5|NA|TRBJ2-3|NA
CASSLTRRTDTQYF
TGTGCCAGCAGCTTAACTAGACGGACAGATACGCAGTATTTT
>TRBV4-2|NA|TRBJ2-5|TRBD1
CASSQDAPNRGETQYF
TGTGCCAGCAGCCAAGACGCCCCCAACAGGGGAGAGACCCAGTACTTC
>TRBV6-6|NA|TRBJ1-2|NA
CASSYSISRKYGYTF
TGTGCCAGCAGTTACTCGATATCGAGGAAATATGGCTACACCTTC
>TRBV3-1/TRBV3-2|NA|TRBJ2-4|NA
CASSQEAEPNIQYF
TGTGCCAGCAGCCAAGAGGCGGAACCTAACATTCAGTACTTC
>TRBV14|NA|TRBJ1-2|NA
CASSPGQNYGYTF
TGTGCCAGCAGCCCCGGACAGAACTATGGCTACACCTTC
>TRBV14|few|TRBJ2-1|TRBD1
CASSPGTGFFQGQFF
TGTGCCAGCAGCCCCGGGACAGGATTCTTTCAGGGACAGTTCTTC
>TRBV9|NA|TRBJ1-1|TRBD1
CASSARQGTNTEAFF
TGTGCCAGCAGCGCCCGACAGGGAACGAACACTGAAGCTTTCTTT
>TRBV11-3|NA|TRBJ2-5|NA
CASSAGIQETQYF
TGTGCCAGCAGCGCCGGGATCCAAGAGACCCAGTACTTC
>TRBV7-2|few|TRBJ2-1|NA
CASSSVGGPYNEQFF
TGTGCCAGCAGCTCAGTGGGGGGTCCCTACAATGAGCAGTTCTTC
>TRBV24-1|NA|TRBJ2-1|TRBD1
CATSDRDRGPYNEQFF
TGTGCCACCAGTGATCGGGACAGGGGACCCTACAATGAGCAGTTCTTC
>TRBV19|NA|TRBJ1-5|NA
CASRLQAKIQPQHF
TGTGCCAGCCGATTACAGGCAAAGATTCAGCCCCAGCATTTT
>TRBV7-2|NA|TRBJ2-1|NA
CASSLDGHYNEQFF
TGTGCCAGCAGCTTAGACGGACATTACAATGAGCAGTTCTTC
>TRBV9|NA|TRBJ2-7|TRBD1
CASSADRGSYEQYF
TGTGCCAGCAGCGCCGACAGGGGGTCCTACGAGCAGTACTTC
>TRBV29-1|once|TRBJ2-7|NA
CSVGWTQGYEQYF
TGCAGCGTTGGGTGGACCCAGGGCTACGAGCAGTACTTC
>TRBV14|few|TRBJ1-2|NA
CASSPRRGDGYTF
TGTGCCAGCAGCCCCCGCAGGGGTGATGGCTACACCTTC
>TRBV20-1|NA|TRBJ1-2|NA
CSARHKGSYTF
TGCAGTGCTAGACATAAGGGGTCTTACACCTTC
>TRBV12-3/TRBV12-4|NA|TRBJ1-2|NA
CASSSRYGYTF
TGTGCCAGCAGTTCTAGATATGGCTACACCTTC
>TRBV6-1|NA|TRBJ2-5|NA
CASSVGKSTGYLETQYF
TGTGCCAGCAGTGTCGGAAAATCCACAGGCTACCTGGAGACCCAGTACTTC
>TRBV3-1/TRBV3-2|NA|TRBJ2-4|NA
CASSPTGAGELKNIQYF
TGTGCCAGCAGCCCCACGGGAGCCGGGGAACTCAAAAACATTCAGTACTTC
>TRBV28|NA|TRBJ2-2|NA
CASSLFGSGELFF
TGTGCCAGCAGTTTATTCGGGTCCGGGGAGCTGTTTTTT
>TRBV5-6|NA|TRBJ1-2|NA
CASRPGVGNYGYTF
TGTGCCAGCAGGCCAGGGGTTGGAAACTATGGCTACACCTTC
>TRBV27|NA|TRBJ2-4|NA
CASSFNTQGRGATF
TGTGCCAGCAGTTTCAACACCCAAGGGAGGGGGGCCACCTTC
>TRBV3-1/TRBV3-2|NA|TRBJ2-5|NA
CASSQGRVKGRLVETQYF
TGTGCCAGCAGCCAAGGGAGGGTCAAGGGGAGGCTGGTGGAGACCCAGTACTTC
>TRBV7-8|NA|TRBJ2-5|TRBD1
CASSPTGARTAQYF
TGTGCCAGCAGCCCGACAGGGGCCAGGACGGCCCAGTACTTC
>TRBV11-3|once|TRBJ2-1|TRBD2
CASSFSGTSGINEQFF
TGTGCCAGCAGCTTTTCCGGGACTAGCGGGATCAATGAGCAGTTCTTC
>TRBV7-8|NA|TRBJ2-7|NA
CASSRGGPYEQYF
TGTGCCAGCAGCCGCGGCGGCCCCTACGAGCAGTACTTC
>TRBV10-3|NA|TRBJ2-3|TRBD2
CAMGAGGSADTQYF
TGTGCCATGGGAGCGGGAGGGTCGGCAGATACGCAGTATTTT
>TRBV18|NA|TRBJ1-3|TRBD1
CASSSGQGGGNTIYF
TGTGCCAGCTCTTCAGGACAGGGCGGTGGAAACACCATATATTTT
>TRBV7-6|once|TRBJ2-5|TRBD1
CASSLGDRRRQETQYF
TGTGCCAGCAGCTTAGGGGACAGGCGACGACAAGAGACCCAGTACTTC
>TRBV27|NA|TRBJ1-2|NA
CASRGGGSPNYGYTF
TGTGCCAGCCGAGGGGGGGGCAGTCCTAACTATGGCTACACCTTC
>TRBV28|NA|TRBJ1-6|NA
CASSLGQQGTGSYNSPLHF
TGTGCCAGCAGTTTAGGACAACAGGGAACGGGCTCCTATAATTCACCCCTCCACTTT
>TRBV24-1|NA|TRBJ2-7|NA
CATSDGSYEQYF
TGTGCCACCAGTGATGGTAGCTACGAGCAGTACTTC
>TRBV15|NA|TRBJ1-1|NA
CATSRDQTEAFF
TGTGCCACCAGCAGAGATCAAACTGAAGCTTTCTTT
>TRBV6-2/TRBV6-3|NA|TRBJ2-7|TRBD2
CASSPSGRVDEQYF
TGTGCCAGCAGCCCGAGCGGGAGGGTAGACGAGCAGTACTTC
>TRBV7-8|NA|TRBJ2-1|NA
CASRGARAAAPYNEQFF
TGTGCCAGCAGAGGGGCTAGGGCTGCGGCCCCCTACAATGAGCAGTTCTTC
>TRBV7-8|NA|TRBJ1-1|NA
CASSQGHQNTEAFF
TGTGCCAGCAGCCAGGGACACCAGAACACTGAAGCTTTCTTT
>TRBV7-3|NA|TRBJ1-6|NA
CASSLQAPGPPLHF
TGTGCCAGCAGCTTACAGGCCCCTGGGCCACCCCTCCACTTT
>TRBV7-3|NA|TRBJ2-7|NA
CASSRGFPYEQYF
TGTGCCAGCAGCCGGGGGTTCCCCTACGAGCAGTACTTC
>TRBV7-9|NA|TRBJ2-5|NA
CASSFNSLETQYF
TGTGCCAGCAGCTTTAACAGTTTGGAGACCCAGTACTTC
>TRBV2|once|TRBJ2-3|NA
CASSIPGQGTDTQYF
TGTGCCAGCAGTATTCCGGGACAAGGCACAGATACGCAGTATTTT
>TRBV15|NA|TRBJ2-7|NA
CATSREKSGAYEQYF
TGTGCCACCAGCAGAGAGAAGAGCGGCGCCTACGAGCAGTACTTC
>TRBV11-3|NA|TRBJ2-1|TRBD2
CASSLGVAGSEQFF
TGTGCCAGCAGCTTAGGAGTAGCGGGGAGTGAGCAGTTCTTC